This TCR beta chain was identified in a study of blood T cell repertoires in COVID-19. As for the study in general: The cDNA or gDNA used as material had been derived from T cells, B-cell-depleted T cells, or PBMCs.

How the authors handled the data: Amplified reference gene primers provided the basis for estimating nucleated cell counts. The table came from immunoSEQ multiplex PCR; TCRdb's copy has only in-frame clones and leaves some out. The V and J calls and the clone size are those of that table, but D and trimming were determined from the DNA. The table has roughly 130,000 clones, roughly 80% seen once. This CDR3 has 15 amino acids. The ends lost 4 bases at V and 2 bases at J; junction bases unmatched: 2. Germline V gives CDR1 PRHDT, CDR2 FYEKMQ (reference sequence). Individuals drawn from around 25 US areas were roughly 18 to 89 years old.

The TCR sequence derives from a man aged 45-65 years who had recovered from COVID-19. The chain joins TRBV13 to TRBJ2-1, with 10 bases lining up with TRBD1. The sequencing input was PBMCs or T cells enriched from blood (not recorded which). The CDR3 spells CASSSDRGPYNEQFF. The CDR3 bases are TGTGCCAGCAGCTCCGACAGGGGGCCCTACAATGAGCAGTTCTTC.